This T cell receptor (beta chain) was documented in a study of shared clonotypes between healthy human individuals. Whole-study results and caveats: Though the depth was large, rarefaction showed that sorted-subset sequencing was incomplete.

Generated by immunoSEQ multiplex PCR, the TCRdb table keeps only in-frame clones and is missing some. The sample yields about 2.4 million clones, roughly 93% seen once. V shed 6 bases, J shed 0 bases, and the junction held 2 bases outside the gene matches. The germline V gene has CDR1 SNHLY and CDR2 FYNNEI. The length of the CDR3 is 15 residues. With regard to this clone: The antigen remains unidentified. Other DNA sequences in the same sample also yield this CDR3.

The clonotype originates from a man in his late teens or twenties in good health. Some clones in this sample may be carry-over from other donors' samples. V is TRBV2 and J is TRBJ2-2; 9 bases map to TRBD1. The sample was naive CD4+ T cells from PBMCs. Regarding subset: CD45RA+ positively selected. For the CDR3, the DNA is TGTGCCAGCAGGAGACAGGGGGCGAACACCGGGGAGCTGTTTTTT. It yields the protein CASRRQGANTGELFF.